These 23 T cell receptor beta chains came from one sample sequenced in a study of cytomegalovirus exposure and HLA in healthy donors. 60 Vbeta and 13 Jbeta primers were used in PCR. Some clones are missing from TCRdb's copy, which holds only in-frame ones; the method was immunoSEQ multiplex PCR. Of approximately 32,000 clones listed, 80% to 90% were seen once; the top ten hold around 3.6%. The source material was PBMCs. Source of these receptors: a woman under 30 in good health and CMV-seronegative.

CDR3 residues: CASSALQGAKEQYF. The CDR3 DNA is TGTGCCAGTAGTGCCTTACAGGGGGCTAAAGAGCAGTACTTC. The gene calls are TRBV19 and TRBJ2-5, with TRBD1 matching 9 bases. The CDR3 loop spans 14 amino acids. With V trimmed by 5 bases and J by 11 bases, 12 bases remained unmatched. Per the germline V gene, CDR1 is LNHDA and CDR2 is SQIVND (reference sequence).

The chain is built from TRBV5-4 and TRBJ2-1, with 15 bases that match TRBD2. This CDR3 spans 15 amino acids. The V segment lost 3 bases and the J segment 6 bases; nucleotides outside the gene matches: 1. Germline CDR1 SGHNT, CDR2 YYREEE (reference sequence). The chain's CDR3 is CASSWTSGRGNEQFF. CDR3 coding DNA: TGTGCCAGCAGCTGGACTAGCGGGAGGGGCAATGAGCAGTTCTTC.

The rearrangement links TRBV9 to TRBJ1-1; perhaps TRBD1 as D (5 bases). In germline, CDR1 is SGDLS, CDR2 YYNGEE. Between the trimmed V and J ends, which lost 3 bases and 0 bases, there was a span of 12 bases. The CDR3 covers 15 residues. The CDR3 region has the DNA TGTGCCAGCAGCGCCAGACAGACGATGAACACTGAAGCTTTCTTT. Residues: CASSARQTMNTEAFF.

This sequence joins TRBV28 and TRBJ1-1; 7 nucleotides line up with TRBD1. Germline V gives CDR1 MDHEN, CDR2 SYDVKM. V lost 8 bases and J lost 1; bases outside the gene matches: 1. The CDR3 length is 12 residues. Written as DNA, the CDR3 is TGTGCCAGCGGGACAGAGAACACTGAAGCTTTCTTT. Protein: CASGTENTEAFF.

J is TRBJ1-5 and V is TRBV19; TRBD1 matches at 9 bases. This CDR3 has 13 amino acids. From germline, CDR1 is LNHDA and CDR2 SQIVND (reference sequence). Trimming took 5 bases from V and 7 from J; bases not matched to a gene: 3. The DNA of the CDR3 is TGTGCCAGTAGTCCGACAGGGGGGCAGCCCCAGCATTTT. Its translation: CASSPTGGQPQHF.

This chain links TRBV5-1 with TRBJ2-2; D call uncertain. CDR3 length: 13 amino acids. The V gene lost 4 bases and the J gene lost 6 bases, with 10 bases spanning the gap. Germline V gene lookup returns CDR1 SGHRS and CDR2 YFSETQ. This CDR3 reads CASSPVTAGELFF. The DNA for the CDR3 is TGCGCCAGCAGCCCCGTAACGGCCGGGGAGCTGTTTTTT.

The chain carries TRBV15 and TRBJ1-5; possibly TRBD1 for D (5 bases). Per germline, CDR1 LNHNV and CDR2 YYDKDF (reference sequence). Trimming shortened V by 0 bases and J by 5 bases, and 8 bases separated the two germline ends. This CDR3 has 14 residues. CDR3 residues: CATSRDREHQPQHF. CDR3 coding DNA: TGTGCCACCAGCAGAGACAGGGAACATCAGCCCCAGCATTTT.

This clone appeared a single time. The chain recombines TRBV29-1 with TRBJ1-3; D is perhaps TRBD1 (6 bases). This CDR3 is 14 amino acids long. V lost 4 bases and J lost 1, with 11 bases in between. Germline V CDR1 and CDR2: SQVTM, ANQGSEA. In nucleotides, the CDR3 is TGCAGCGTTGTACAGGGACATTCTGGAAACACCATATATTTT. Encoded protein: CSVVQGHSGNTIYF.

This clone appeared a single time. The chain has TRBV7-9 and TRBJ2-5, with D perhaps matching TRBD1 (6 bases). CDR1 is SEHNR, CDR2 FQNEAQ, per germline (reference sequence). The CDR3 is 13 residues long. Trimming stripped 3 bases from V and 5 bases from J, with 10 bases between. CDR3 DNA sequence: TGTGCCAGCAGCTTGGACAGTACGGAGACCCAGTACTTC. Translated: CASSLDSTETQYF.

The V and J genes are TRBV29-1 and TRBJ2-7; 7 bases map to TRBD2. CDR1 and CDR2 from the germline V gene are SQVTM and ANQGSEA. CDR3 size: 16 residues. Trimming removed 3 bases from V and 4 bases from J; junction bases left unmatched: 15. This CDR3 is CSVEFSVGLELYEQYF. In DNA form, the CDR3 reads TGCAGCGTTGAGTTTAGTGTCGGACTAGAGCTTTACGAGCAGTACTTC.

CDR3 protein: CASSVTGGNQPQHF. The CDR3 DNA reads TGCGCCAGCAGCGTGACAGGGGGAAATCAGCCCCAGCATTTT. This rearrangement joins TRBV5-1 to TRBJ1-5; the match to TRBD1 covers 9 bases. This CDR3 is built from 14 residues. Trimming cost V 4 bases and J 4 bases; bases outside gene matches: 3. From germline, CDR1 is SGHRS and CDR2 YFSETQ. The full variable domain, completed using reference TRBV5-1 and TRBJ1-5, is KAGVTQTPRYLIKTRGQQVTLSCSPISGHRSVSWYQQTPGQGLQFLFEYFSETQRNKGNFPGRFSGRQFSNSRSEMNVSTLELGDSALYLCASSVTGGNQPQHFGDGTRLSIL.

This clone was recorded only once. V gene TRBV19 combines with J gene TRBJ1-2; D is uncertain. The V end lost 3 bases, the J end lost 3 bases, and 5 bases lay between the germline ends. There are 12 residues in the CDR3. Germline CDR1 is LNHDA and CDR2 is SQIVND (reference sequence). The CDR3 reads CASSISDYGYTF. In DNA, the CDR3 is TGTGCCAGTAGTATCTCGGACTATGGCTACACCTTC. The full variable domain, with the rest looked up from reference TRBV19 and TRBJ1-2, is DGGITQSPKYLFRKEGQNVTLSCEQNLNHDAMYWYRQDPGQGLRLIYYSQIVNDFQKGDIAEGYSVSREKKESFPLTVTSAQKNPTAFYLCASSISDYGYTFGSGTRLTVV.

This clone was detected a few times. The rearrangement joins TRBV19 to TRBJ1-1; D is undetermined. The CDR3 is made up of 12 amino acids. Trimming cost V 5 bases and J 4 bases, with 8 bases left between them. From germline, CDR1 is LNHDA and CDR2 SQIVND (reference sequence). DNA of the CDR3: TGTGCCAGTAGTCGCTCCAGCACTGAAGCTTTCTTT. It yields the protein CASSRSSTEAFF.

The chain recombines TRBV9 with TRBJ2-7; 7 nucleotides match TRBD1. Germline trimming cut 3 bases from V and 0 bases from J; bases unmatched to any gene: 3. CDR3 length equals 14 residues. Germline V lookup: CDR1 SGDLS, CDR2 YYNGEE. CDR3 sequence (DNA): TGTGCCAGCAGCGAGGGGGACAGCTCCTACGAGCAGTACTTC. Its protein product is CASSEGDSSYEQYF.

The chain combines TRBV6-1 with TRBJ2-1; 8 positions agree with TRBD2. The CDR3 runs 12 residues. V trimming: 8 bases; J trimming: 7 bases; junction bases outside the gene matches: 4. CDR1 and CDR2 (germline): MNHNS, SASEGT. The CDR3 is CASFASGNEQFF. The CDR3 bases are TGTGCCAGCTTCGCTAGCGGGAATGAGCAGTTCTTC.

The rearrangement links TRBV23-1 to TRBJ2-3; D not certain. TRBV23-1 is identified as an open reading frame with a role that is uncertain. The CDR3 runs 13 residues. Trimming removed 10 bases from V and 5 bases from J, with 16 bases in between. In DNA, the CDR3 is TGCGCCACCTTTCGCGGTTCTTTAGATACGCAGTATTTT. Amino acid sequence: CATFRGSLDTQYF.

The genes are TRBV18 and TRBJ1-5, with D possibly matching TRBD1 (5 bases). The CDR3 length is 15 residues. Trimming pared 6 bases from V and 2 bases from J, leaving 14 bases between. The germline V gene has CDR1 KGHSH and CDR2 LQKENI. The CDR3, as DNA: TGTGCCAGCTCGGAAGCAGGGTTAGGCAATCAGCCCCAGCATTTT. This codes for CASSEAGLGNQPQHF.

This clone has just one count. The rearrangement joins TRBV5-1 to TRBJ2-1; D perhaps matches TRBD2 (6 bases). The CDR3 has 15 amino acids. Germline CDR1 is SGHRS and CDR2 is YFSETQ. Trimming removed 0 bases at V and 9 bases at J, with 16 bases between. As DNA, the CDR3 is TGCGCCAGCAGCTTGGAGACTAGAGGGAGGAGTGAGCAGTTCTTC. This gives the protein CASSLETRGRSEQFF. Drawing the rest from reference TRBV5-1 and TRBJ2-1, the complete variable domain is KAGVTQTPRYLIKTRGQQVTLSCSPISGHRSVSWYQQTPGQGLQFLFEYFSETQRNKGNFPGRFSGRQFSNSRSEMNVSTLELGDSALYLCASSLETRGRSEQFFGPGTRLTVL.

The V call is TRBV5-4, the J call TRBJ1-4, with a tentative D call TRBD1 (6 bases). The V end lost 2 bases, the J end lost 7 bases, and 18 bases lay between the germline ends. Germline CDR1 SGHNT, CDR2 YYREEE (reference sequence). The CDR3 has 16 amino acids. CDR3 nucleotide sequence: TGTGCCAGCAGCTTACTCCAGACAGGCGGGGGTGAAAAACTGTTTTTT. Its translation: CASSLLQTGGGEKLFF.

This clone was observed once. The rearrangement uses TRBV10-3 and TRBJ2-2; D is uncertain. Germline CDR1 is ENHRY and CDR2 is SYGVKD. The CDR3 length is 13 residues. V lost 3 bases and J 6 bases, leaving 8 bases between the germline ends. The CDR3 sequence: CAISDQAPGELFF. The CDR3 coding sequence is TGTGCCATCAGTGATCAGGCGCCCGGGGAGCTGTTTTTT.

The gene calls are TRBV2 and TRBJ2-5; D is perhaps TRBD2 (7 bases). Trimming took off 11 bases at V and 4 bases at J, with 17 bases between the two ends. CDR3 length equals 13 residues. Per the germline V gene, CDR1 is SNHLY and CDR2 is FYNNEI. CDR3 sequence reads: CAGPGGGGETQYF. The DNA for the CDR3 is TGTGCCGGCCCCGGGGGAGGGGGAGAGACCCAGTACTTC.

This chain uses TRBV2 with TRBJ1-3; tentative D call: TRBD1 (5 bases). CDR1 SNHLY and CDR2 FYNNEI come from the germline V gene. With 6 bases removed from V and 2 bases from J, the gap between germline ends came to 11 bases. CDR3 length equals 14 residues. CDR3 sequence reads: CASSAGTAGNTIYF. CDR3 DNA: TGTGCCAGCAGCGCGGGGACTGCTGGAAACACCATATATTTT. The entire variable domain, with the rest obtained from reference TRBV2 and TRBJ1-3, is as follows: EPEVTQTPSHQVTQMGQEVILRCVPISNHLYFYWYRQILGQKVEFLVSFYNNEISEKSEIFDDQFSVERPDGSNFTLKIRSTKLEDSAMYFCASSAGTAGNTIYFGEGSWLTVV.

This chain links TRBV19 with TRBJ1-2; D is perhaps TRBD1 (5 bases). Per the germline V gene, CDR1 is LNHDA and CDR2 is SQIVND (reference sequence). Trimming stripped 6 bases from V and 3 bases from J, with 23 bases between. The CDR3 extends over 17 amino acids. CDR3: CASSPPRALPLYYGYTF. In nucleotides, the CDR3 is TGTGCCAGTAGCCCCCCCAGGGCCCTACCCCTTTACTATGGCTACACCTTC.